This TCR beta chain stems from a study of blood T cell repertoires in COVID-19. Across the whole study: Acute-phase and convalescent COVID-19 samples originated in the United States, Italy and Spain. Sources were T cells, B-cell-depleted T cells, or PBMCs; the material itself was cDNA or gDNA.

This CDR3 is built from 16 residues. V lost 1 base and J lost 2; bases outside the gene matches: 6. The germline CDR1 and CDR2 sequences are SGHAT and FQNNGV. Authors' data handling: Reference gene primer amplification in the assay estimated nucleated cell counts. Generated by immunoSEQ multiplex PCR, the TCRdb table keeps only in-frame clones and is missing some. For V, J and clone size, that table is used; D and trimming come from the DNA. The repertoire holds a few hundred thousand clones, with around 78% as singletons. The TCR was taken from a man aged 55 to 70 who had recovered from COVID-19. Sequencing was done on a sample of peripheral blood. V usage is TRBV11-2 and J usage is TRBJ2-5, with 8 bases that match TRBD1. The CDR3 here is CASSLADTGGQETQYF. CDR3 DNA: TGTGCCAGCAGCTTAGCAGATACAGGGGGACAAGAGACCCAGTACTTC.